This TCR beta chain was documented in a study of T-cell memory formation after mild COVID-19. Each CDR3 protein gets one entry after TCRdb re-called the 5' RACE reads with MiXCR. The sample consists of around 310,000 distinct CDR3 sequences, 20% to 25% of them appearing once. Whole-study results and caveats: Prior to infection, memory already included some responding clones, suggesting cross-reactive memory joined. Among clones contracting day 15 to 85, CD4/CD8 was balanced, whereas later expanders leaned CD4+.

The V gene's germline CDR1 is KGHSH and CDR2 LQKENI. The length of the CDR3 is 15 residues. J gave up 2 bases and V 2 bases, and 3 bases lay outside the gene matches. This clonotype was observed a few times. As yet, its antigen is unknown. The receptor comes from a man between 18 and 35 years old who had mild COVID-19 (a few samples of this study predate the infection). Cell type and time point are not known. The specimen was PBMCs or a T cell subset sorted from them (not recorded which). This chain connects TRBV18 to TRBJ2-3, with 8 bases lining up with TRBD2. CDR3: CASSPAGGTTDTQYF. CDR3 sequence (DNA): TGTGCCAGCTCACCAGCGGGGGGAACCACAGATACGCAGTATTTT.